The next 21 T cell receptor beta chains were all read from a single sample in a study of blood T cell repertoires in COVID-19. Sequencing used immunoSEQ multiplex PCR; TCRdb keeps in-frame clones, though not all of them. The table shows a few hundred thousand clones, with about 80% occurring only once. Input material: PBMCs or T cells enriched from blood (not recorded which). These receptors were obtained from a man aged 30 to 39 with acute COVID-19.

The table lists this clone with a few counts. The rearrangement links TRBV6-4 to TRBJ2-2, with D tentatively TRBD2 (6 bases). The germline V gene has CDR1 MRHNA and CDR2 SNTAGT. Deletions cut 5 bases from V and 1 base from J, with 20 bases between. CDR3 length equals 18 residues. CDR3 nucleotides: TGTGCCAGCAGTTCGGGGGACCAAGGGATCGAGAACACCGGGGAGCTGTTTTTT. Encoded protein: CASSSGDQGIENTGELFF.

The chain couples TRBV6-5 to TRBJ2-7; D perhaps matches TRBD1 (6 bases). This CDR3 region has 13 residues. From germline, CDR1 is MNHEY and CDR2 SVGAGI. The ends were cut back, 6 bases at V and 1 base at J, with 10 bases in the middle. This chain's CDR3 is CASSQGPSYEQYV. In DNA, the CDR3 is TGTGCCAGCAGCCAGGGGCCTTCCTACGAGCAGTACGTC.

J is TRBJ1-2 and V is TRBV6-2 or TRBV6-3; no clear D. Germline V lookup: CDR1 MNHEY, CDR2 SVGEGT. V was shortened by 5 bases and J by 3 bases, with 4 bases between the two germline ends. CDR3 length: 11 residues. The CDR3 is CASSPDYGYTF. As DNA, the CDR3 is TGTGCCAGCAGTCCCGACTATGGCTACACCTTC.

This chain links TRBV4-2 with TRBJ2-1, with 11 bases matching TRBD2. The CDR3 has 19 amino acids. Unmatched junction bases numbered 16, after V lost 1 base and J lost 8 bases. Germline V gene lookup returns CDR1 LGHNA and CDR2 YNFKEQ. Here the CDR3 reads CASSQATRGTSGSFDEQFF. The DNA for the CDR3 is TGTGCCAGCAGCCAAGCCACAAGGGGAACTAGCGGGAGCTTCGATGAGCAGTTCTTC.

This chain connects TRBV20-1 to TRBJ2-1; D uncertain. This CDR3 comprises 14 residues. Per germline, CDR1 DFQATT and CDR2 SNEGSKA (reference sequence). V lost 3 bases, J lost 4 bases, and 13 bases lay in between. The CDR3 DNA sequence: TGCAGTGCTAGTTTCCAGAGGCTGTACAATGAGCAGTTCTTC. Translating it yields CSASFQRLYNEQFF.

The chain couples TRBV19 to TRBJ1-4; 9 bases match TRBD1. J gave up 7 bases and V 5 bases, and 5 bases lay outside the gene matches. The CDR3 spans 14 residues. Germline CDR1 reads LNHDA; CDR2 reads SQIVND (reference sequence). The CDR3 DNA reads TGTGCCAGTAGTTATGACAGGGGGGGTGAAAAACTGTTTTTT. This sequence encodes CASSYDRGGEKLFF.

V is TRBV18 and J is TRBJ1-1; D may be TRBD1 (5 bases). The V and J ends lost 3 bases and 1 base respectively, with 15 bases between them. This CDR3 region has 16 residues. Germline values: CDR1 KGHSH, CDR2 LQKENI. The CDR3 loop is CASSPTRRGGNTEAFF. The DNA of the CDR3 is TGTGCCAGCTCACCGACTCGGCGGGGGGGGAACACTGAAGCTTTCTTT.

The chain joins TRBV29-1 to TRBJ1-4, with D possibly matching TRBD1 (5 bases). The CDR3 has 15 residues. Germline-derived CDR1 and CDR2 are SQVTM and ANQGSEA. The germline V and J ends were trimmed by 6 bases and 4 bases, with 18 bases remaining between them. CDR3 sequence reads: CSVALGRGVNEKLFF. The CDR3 nucleotides read TGCAGCGTCGCCCTCGGGAGGGGCGTTAATGAAAAACTGTTTTTT.

V usage is TRBV19 and J usage is TRBJ2-1; a weak D match, TRBD2 (5 bases). CDR1 is LNHDA, CDR2 SQIVND, per germline (reference sequence). The CDR3 consists of 14 residues. V lost 5 bases, J lost 0 bases, and 8 bases lay in between. CDR3 residues: CASSWELSYNEQFF. DNA for the CDR3: TGTGCCAGTAGTTGGGAGCTCTCCTACAATGAGCAGTTCTTC.

The chain links TRBV6-6 to TRBJ2-5; D gene unclear. CDR1 is MNHNY, CDR2 SVGAGI, per germline (reference sequence). CDR3 length: 12 residues. V was clipped by 8 bases and J by 4 bases, with 11 bases between them. The CDR3 here is CASALVRETQYF. As DNA, the CDR3 is TGTGCCAGCGCCCTAGTGCGAGAGACCCAGTACTTC.

This rearrangement joins TRBV9 to TRBJ1-1; D possibly corresponds to TRBD1 (5 bases). CDR1 and CDR2 from the germline V gene are SGDLS and YYNGEE. The CDR3 runs 15 residues. The V and J ends lost 0 bases and 5 bases respectively, with 14 bases between them. The chain's CDR3 is CASSVVGQGGTEAFF. In DNA form, the CDR3 reads TGTGCCAGCAGCGTAGTAGGGCAGGGAGGGACTGAAGCTTTCTTT.

On this clone: The germline gene is not matched at one end of the junction; a read error may be the cause. This rearrangement joins TRBV5-1 to TRBJ1-1, with 8 bases aligning to TRBD1. Germline assignment: CDR1 SGHRS and CDR2 YFSETQ. The CDR3 is 15 residues long. CDR3 in DNA: TGTGCCAGCAGCTCATCAGGGGGCGCTTACACTGAAGCTTTCTTT. Its protein is CASSSSGGAYTEAFF.

The gene calls are TRBV7-9 and TRBJ1-1, with a possible D match to TRBD1 (5 bases). Germline V lookup: CDR1 SEHNR, CDR2 FQNEAQ (reference sequence). Between the trimmed V and J ends, which lost 3 bases and 5 bases, there was a span of 13 bases. The CDR3 runs 14 residues. CDR3 amino acids: CASSFGGGRTEAFF. As DNA, the CDR3 is TGTGCCAGCAGCTTCGGGGGAGGGAGGACTGAAGCTTTCTTT.

The chain employs TRBV11-2 and TRBJ2-6; D ambiguous. V was cut by 5 bases and J by 1 base, with 9 bases left in between. Germline V gene data show CDR1 as SGHAT and CDR2 as FQNNGV. This CDR3 has 15 amino acids. The CDR3 coding sequence is TGTGCCAGCAGCCCTCTGCGTTCTGGGGCCAACGTCCTGACTTTC. Translation gives CASSPLRSGANVLTF.

This clone has more than one count but fewer than ten. The CDR3 nucleotides read TGTGCCAGCAGCCGAGTGTTCAATCAGCCCCAGCATTTT. Its protein is CASSRVFNQPQHF. The V gene is TRBV7-2, the J gene TRBJ1-5; D gene ambiguous. Deletions cut 5 bases from V and 3 bases from J, with 8 bases between. Looked up from germline, CDR1 is SGHTA and CDR2 is FQGNSA. This CDR3 spans 13 amino acids.

This clone was seen a few times. The rearrangement joins TRBV29-1 to TRBJ2-1; D is unclear. Looked up from germline, CDR1 is SQVTM and CDR2 is ANQGSEA. V lost 1 base, J lost 1 base, and 11 bases lay in between. The CDR3 sequence is 15 residues long. The CDR3 DNA follows: TGCAGCGTTGAAGGGCAGTTCGGGTCCTACAATGAGCAGTTCTTC. This codes for CSVEGQFGSYNEQFF.

The rearrangement uses TRBV30 and TRBJ2-2; the match to TRBD2 covers 7 bases. V trimming: 5 bases; J trimming: 6 bases; junction bases outside the gene matches: 6. Germline V gene sequence: CDR1 GTSNPN, CDR2 SVGIG (reference sequence). The CDR3 covers 13 residues. CDR3 amino acids: CAWRTSFAGELFF. DNA of the CDR3: TGTGCCTGGCGGACTAGTTTCGCCGGGGAGCTGTTTTTT.

The chain is built from TRBV14 and TRBJ2-3, with 11 bases that match TRBD2. Germline assignment: CDR1 SGHDN and CDR2 FVKESK. Losses at the gene ends were 0 bases for V and 3 bases for J; bases not matched to a gene: 2. This CDR3 region has 16 residues. The CDR3 region has the DNA TGTGCCAGCAGCCAAGAAAGACTAGCGGGAACAGATACGCAGTATTTT. This gives the protein CASSQERLAGTDTQYF.

CDR3 in amino acids: CASSPFDRVSDSYTF. CDR3 coding DNA: TGTGCCAGCAGCCCCTTTGACAGGGTATCGGACAGCTACACCTTC. The V gene is TRBV14, the J gene TRBJ1-2; 7 bases fit TRBD1. The CDR3 runs to 15 residues. Germline V gives CDR1 SGHDN, CDR2 FVKESK. With 4 bases clipped from V and 9 bases from J, the junction kept 14 bases outside the gene matches.

This clone was observed a single time. The chain employs TRBV7-9 and TRBJ2-1, with D perhaps TRBD2 (5 bases). Trimming removed 5 bases at V and 6 bases at J, with 14 bases between. The germline V gene has CDR1 SEHNR and CDR2 FQNEAQ (reference sequence). This CDR3 is built from 14 residues. The CDR3 bases are TGTGCCAGCAGCCCTTTTCTAGCAGGCAATGAGCAGTTCTTC. This sequence encodes CASSPFLAGNEQFF.

The CDR3 region has the DNA TGTGCCTGGAGTCCAACTAGCAACACCGGGGAGCTGTTTTTT. This translates into CAWSPTSNTGELFF. J is TRBJ2-2 and V is TRBV30, with a weak D call TRBD2 (6 bases). This CDR3 is built from 14 residues. The germline V and J ends were trimmed by 2 bases and 2 bases, with 9 bases remaining between them. Germline CDR1 is GTSNPN and CDR2 is SVGIG (reference sequence). Combining the CDR3 with reference TRBV30 and TRBJ2-2 gives the whole variable domain SQTIHQWPATLVQPVGSPLSLECTVEGTSNPNLYWYRQAAGRGLQLLFYSVGIGQISSEVPQNLSASRPQDRQFILSSKKLLLSDSGFYLCAWSPTSNTGELFFGEGSRLTVL.